This TCR beta chain was profiled in a study of T cell responses to AZD1222 COVID-19 vaccine. The assay was immunoSEQ multiplex PCR, and TCRdb's table has in-frame clones only and misses some. The sample has some 99,000 clones; approximately 90% are singletons. For this clone: The antigen remains unidentified.

The V end lost 6 bases, the J end lost 5 bases, and 5 bases lay between the germline ends. The CDR3 totals 11 residues. Per the germline V gene, CDR1 is SNHLY and CDR2 is FYNNEI. Broader study findings: Clonal diversity may have been underestimated in mostly white British donors. Along spike, vaccine-associated CD4 TCRs were found throughout, with dominance at 160-218 and 743-854. Reportedly, nearly half the spike-specific TCRs target unmutated variant regions. Samples come after the peak T cell response, not at day 14.

The sequencing used peripheral blood, collected on day 0 of AZD1222 vaccination. The rearrangement uses TRBV2 and TRBJ2-1; D not resolved. The sequence was obtained from an adult in good health. Written as DNA, the CDR3 is TGTGCCAGCAGCTACGACAATGAGCAGTTCTTC. Translating it yields CASSYDNEQFF.